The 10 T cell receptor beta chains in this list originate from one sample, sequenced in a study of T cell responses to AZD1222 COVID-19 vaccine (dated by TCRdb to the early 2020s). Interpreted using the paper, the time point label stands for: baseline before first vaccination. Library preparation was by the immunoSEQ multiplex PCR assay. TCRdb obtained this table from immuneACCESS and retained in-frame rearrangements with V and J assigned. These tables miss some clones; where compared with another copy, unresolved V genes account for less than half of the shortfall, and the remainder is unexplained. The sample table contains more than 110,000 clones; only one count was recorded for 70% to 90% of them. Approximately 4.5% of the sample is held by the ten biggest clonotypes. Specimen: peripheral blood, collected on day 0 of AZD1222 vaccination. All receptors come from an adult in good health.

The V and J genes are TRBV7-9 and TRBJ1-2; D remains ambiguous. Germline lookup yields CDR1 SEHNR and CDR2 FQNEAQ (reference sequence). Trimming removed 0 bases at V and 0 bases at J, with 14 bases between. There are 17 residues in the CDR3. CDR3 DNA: TGTGCCAGCAGCTTAGCGGACGTCCGACGAACTAACTATGGCTACACCTTC. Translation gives CASSLADVRRTNYGYTF.

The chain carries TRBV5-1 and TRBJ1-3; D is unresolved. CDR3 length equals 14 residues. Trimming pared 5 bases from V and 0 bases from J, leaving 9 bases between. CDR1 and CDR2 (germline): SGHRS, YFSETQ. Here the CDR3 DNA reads TGCGCCAGCAGTTCTCAGGACTCTGGAAACACCATATATTTT. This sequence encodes CASSSQDSGNTIYF.

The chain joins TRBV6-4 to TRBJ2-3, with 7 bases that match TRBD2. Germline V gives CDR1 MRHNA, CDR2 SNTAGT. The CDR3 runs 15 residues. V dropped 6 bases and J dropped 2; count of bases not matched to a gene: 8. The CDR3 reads CASSALGGNTDTQYF. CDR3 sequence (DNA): TGTGCCAGCAGCGCCCTGGGGGGGAACACAGATACGCAGTATTTT.

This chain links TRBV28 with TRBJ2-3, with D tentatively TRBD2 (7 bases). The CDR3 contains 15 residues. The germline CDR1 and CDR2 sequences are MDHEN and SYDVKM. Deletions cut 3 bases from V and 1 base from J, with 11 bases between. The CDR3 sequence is CASSLGGAGTDTQYF. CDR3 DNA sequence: TGTGCCAGCAGTTTGGGGGGGGCGGGCACAGATACGCAGTATTTT.

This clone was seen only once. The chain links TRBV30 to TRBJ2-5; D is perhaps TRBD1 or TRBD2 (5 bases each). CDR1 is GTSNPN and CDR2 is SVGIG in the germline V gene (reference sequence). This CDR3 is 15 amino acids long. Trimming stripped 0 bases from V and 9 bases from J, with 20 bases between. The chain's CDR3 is CAWSVGVRGLRAQYF. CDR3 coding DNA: TGTGCCTGGAGTGTAGGGGTTCGGGGCTTAAGGGCCCAGTACTTC. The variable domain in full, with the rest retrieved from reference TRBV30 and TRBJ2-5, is SQTIHQWPATLVQPVGSPLSLECTVEGTSNPNLYWYRQAAGRGLQLLFYSVGIGQISSEVPQNLSASRPQDRQFILSSKKLLLSDSGFYLCAWSVGVRGLRAQYFGPGTRLLVL.

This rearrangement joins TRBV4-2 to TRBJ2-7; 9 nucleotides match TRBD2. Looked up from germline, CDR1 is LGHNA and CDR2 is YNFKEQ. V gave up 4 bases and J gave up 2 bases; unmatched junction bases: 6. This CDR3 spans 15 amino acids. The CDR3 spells CASSLRLADPYEQYF. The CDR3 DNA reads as TGTGCCAGCAGCCTCCGACTAGCGGATCCCTACGAGCAGTACTTC.

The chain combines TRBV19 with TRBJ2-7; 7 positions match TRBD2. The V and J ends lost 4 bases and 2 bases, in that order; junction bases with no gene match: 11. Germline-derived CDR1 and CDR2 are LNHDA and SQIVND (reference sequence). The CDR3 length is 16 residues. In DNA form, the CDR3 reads TGTGCCAGTAGTACCGGGGGAGGGACGAGAACCTACGAGCAGTACTTC. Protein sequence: CASSTGGGTRTYEQYF.

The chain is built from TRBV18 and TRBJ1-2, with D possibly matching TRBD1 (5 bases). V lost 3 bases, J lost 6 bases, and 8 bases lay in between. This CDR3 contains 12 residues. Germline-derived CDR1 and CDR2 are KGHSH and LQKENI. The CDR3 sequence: CASSPDRNGYTF. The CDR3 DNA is TGTGCCAGCTCACCTGACAGAAATGGCTACACCTTC.

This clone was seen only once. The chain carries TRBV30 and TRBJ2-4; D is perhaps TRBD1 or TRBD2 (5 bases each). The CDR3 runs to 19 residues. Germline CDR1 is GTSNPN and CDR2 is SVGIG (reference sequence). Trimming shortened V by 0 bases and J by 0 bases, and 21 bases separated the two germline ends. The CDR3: CAWSVRGREYILAKNIQYF. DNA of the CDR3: TGTGCCTGGAGTGTGAGGGGCAGGGAGTACATCCTAGCCAAAAACATTCAGTACTTC.

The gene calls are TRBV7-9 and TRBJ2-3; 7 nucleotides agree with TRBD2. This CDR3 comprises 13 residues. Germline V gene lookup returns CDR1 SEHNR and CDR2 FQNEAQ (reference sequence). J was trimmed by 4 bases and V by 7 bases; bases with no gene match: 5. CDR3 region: CASTRTSADTQYF. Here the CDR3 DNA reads TGTGCCAGCACCCGGACTAGTGCAGATACGCAGTATTTT.